This TCR beta chain is from a study of T cell responses to AZD1222 COVID-19 vaccine. The germline V gene has CDR1 KGHSH and CDR2 LQKENI. The V gene lost 5 bases and the J gene lost 3 bases, with 8 bases spanning the gap. This CDR3 is 13 amino acids long. Libraries were prepared by immunoSEQ multiplex PCR; TCRdb keeps only in-frame clonotypes and omits some of them. The table has about 120,000 clones, 85% to 95% seen once. In the case of this clone: Its cognate antigen is unknown.

Whole-study findings and limits: Two doses of AZD1222 preceded a rise in Spike-specific TCR breadth and depth. Donors were chiefly white British, with a greater number of females, and clonal diversity was perhaps underestimated.

The source of this sequence is an adult who received the AZD1222 COVID-19 vaccine. The rearrangement uses TRBV18 and TRBJ1-5; the D is unclear. The source material was peripheral blood, sampled 28 days after the second AZD1222 dose. The CDR3 is CASSTENNQPQHF. As DNA, the CDR3 is TGTGCCAGCTCAACAGAAAACAATCAGCCCCAGCATTTT.